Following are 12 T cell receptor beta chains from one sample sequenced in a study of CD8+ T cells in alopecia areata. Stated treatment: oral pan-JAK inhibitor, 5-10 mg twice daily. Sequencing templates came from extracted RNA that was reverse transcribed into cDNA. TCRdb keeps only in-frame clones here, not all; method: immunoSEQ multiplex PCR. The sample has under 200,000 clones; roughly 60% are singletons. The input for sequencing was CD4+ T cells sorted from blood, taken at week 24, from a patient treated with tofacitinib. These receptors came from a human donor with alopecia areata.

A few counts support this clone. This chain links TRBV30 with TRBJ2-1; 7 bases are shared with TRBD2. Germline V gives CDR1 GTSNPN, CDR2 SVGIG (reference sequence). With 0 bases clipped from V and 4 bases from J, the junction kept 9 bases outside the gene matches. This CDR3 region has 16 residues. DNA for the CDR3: TGTGCCTGGAGTGTAGGTCTAGCGGTTACTTACAATGAGCAGTTCTTC. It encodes CAWSVGLAVTYNEQFF. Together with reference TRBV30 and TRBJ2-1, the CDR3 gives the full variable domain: SQTIHQWPATLVQPVGSPLSLECTVEGTSNPNLYWYRQAAGRGLQLLFYSVGIGQISSEVPQNLSASRPQDRQFILSSKKLLLSDSGFYLCAWSVGLAVTYNEQFFGPGTRLTVL.

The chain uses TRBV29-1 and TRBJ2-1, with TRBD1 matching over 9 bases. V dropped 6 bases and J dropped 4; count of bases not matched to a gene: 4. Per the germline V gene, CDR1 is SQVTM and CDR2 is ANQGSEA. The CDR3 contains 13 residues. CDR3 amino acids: CSVGQGAYNEQFF. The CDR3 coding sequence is TGCAGCGTGGGACAGGGTGCGTACAATGAGCAGTTCTTC.

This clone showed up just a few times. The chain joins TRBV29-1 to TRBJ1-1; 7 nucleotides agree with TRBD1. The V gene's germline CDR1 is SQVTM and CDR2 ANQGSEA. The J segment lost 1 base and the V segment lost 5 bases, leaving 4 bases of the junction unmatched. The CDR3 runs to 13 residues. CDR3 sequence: CSVYSGGNTEAFF. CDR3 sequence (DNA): TGCAGCGTTTACTCAGGGGGGAACACTGAAGCTTTCTTT.

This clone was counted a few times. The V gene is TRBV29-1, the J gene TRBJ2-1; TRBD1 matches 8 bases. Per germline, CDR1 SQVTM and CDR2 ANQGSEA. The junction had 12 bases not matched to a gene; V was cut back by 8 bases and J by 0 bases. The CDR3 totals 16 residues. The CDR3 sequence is CSTPGGTTSSYNEQFF. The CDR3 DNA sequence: TGCAGCACTCCAGGGGGCACGACGTCCTCCTACAATGAGCAGTTCTTC.

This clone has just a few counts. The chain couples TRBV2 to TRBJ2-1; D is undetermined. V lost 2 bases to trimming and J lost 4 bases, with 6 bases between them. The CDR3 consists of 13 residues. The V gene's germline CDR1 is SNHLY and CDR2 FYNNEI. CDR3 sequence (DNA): TGTGCCAGCAGTGAAAAGGAGTACAATGAGCAGTTCTTC. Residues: CASSEKEYNEQFF.

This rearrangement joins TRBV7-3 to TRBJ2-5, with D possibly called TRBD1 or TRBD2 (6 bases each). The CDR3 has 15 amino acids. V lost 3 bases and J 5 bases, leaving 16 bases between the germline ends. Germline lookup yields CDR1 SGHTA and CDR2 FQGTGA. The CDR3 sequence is CASSLRGGREETQYF. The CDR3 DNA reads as TGTGCCAGCAGCTTGCGAGGGGGGCGCGAGGAGACCCAGTACTTC.

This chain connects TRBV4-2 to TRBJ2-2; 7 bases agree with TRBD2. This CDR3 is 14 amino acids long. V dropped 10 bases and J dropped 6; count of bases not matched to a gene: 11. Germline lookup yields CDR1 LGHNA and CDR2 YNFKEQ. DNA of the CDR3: TGTGCCACCAGGCGAGAGCGGGGCGCCGGGGAGCTGTTTTTT. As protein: CATRRERGAGELFF.

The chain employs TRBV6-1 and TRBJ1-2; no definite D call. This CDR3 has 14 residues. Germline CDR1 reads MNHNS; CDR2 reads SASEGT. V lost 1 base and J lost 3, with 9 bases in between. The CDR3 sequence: CASSEEVRDYGYTF. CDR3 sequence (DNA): TGTGCCAGCAGTGAAGAAGTTAGGGACTATGGCTACACCTTC.

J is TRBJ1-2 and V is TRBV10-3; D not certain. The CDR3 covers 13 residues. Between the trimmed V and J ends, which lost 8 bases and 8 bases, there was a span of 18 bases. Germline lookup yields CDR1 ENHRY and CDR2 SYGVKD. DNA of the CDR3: TGTGCCATCGGCGAAGATAAAGATAGGGGCTACACCTTC. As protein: CAIGEDKDRGYTF.

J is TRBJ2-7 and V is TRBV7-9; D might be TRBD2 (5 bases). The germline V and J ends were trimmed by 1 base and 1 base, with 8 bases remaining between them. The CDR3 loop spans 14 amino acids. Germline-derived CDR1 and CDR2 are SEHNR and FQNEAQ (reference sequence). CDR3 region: CASSLGEWSYEQYF. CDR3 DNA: TGTGCCAGCAGCTTAGGGGAGTGGTCCTACGAGCAGTACTTC.

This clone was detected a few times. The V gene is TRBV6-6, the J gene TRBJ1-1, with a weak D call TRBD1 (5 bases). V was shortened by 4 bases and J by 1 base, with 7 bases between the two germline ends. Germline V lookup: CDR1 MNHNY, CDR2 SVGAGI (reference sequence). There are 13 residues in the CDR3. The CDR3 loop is CASSSRANTEAFF. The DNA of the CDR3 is TGTGCCAGCAGTTCCAGGGCGAACACTGAAGCTTTCTTT.

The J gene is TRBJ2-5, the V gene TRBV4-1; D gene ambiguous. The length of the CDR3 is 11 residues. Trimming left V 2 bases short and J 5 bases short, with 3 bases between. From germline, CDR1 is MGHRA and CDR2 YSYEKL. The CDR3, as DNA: TGCGCCAGCAGCCAATGGGAGACCCAGTACTTC. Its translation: CASSQWETQYF.